Each of the 21 T cell receptor beta chains below was sequenced from the same sample in a study of shared clonotypes between healthy human individuals. CD45RO-negative cells were positively selected for CCR7, leaving out terminally differentiated effector memory CD45RA+ cells. The assay was immunoSEQ multiplex PCR, and TCRdb's table has in-frame clones only and misses some. The sample yields around 1,900,000 clones, about 93% seen once. The sample consisted of naive CD8+ T cells from PBMCs. These receptors all stem from a man aged 18 to 30 in good health. Some clones in this sample may be carry-over from other donors' samples.

The chain is built from TRBV5-4 and TRBJ2-1, with 11 bases identical to TRBD2. CDR1 and CDR2 from the germline V gene are SGHNT and YYREEE (reference sequence). V lost 4 bases and J lost 7; bases outside the gene matches: 7. There are 15 residues in the CDR3. This CDR3 reads CASSHFGTSGNEQFF. CDR3 nucleotide sequence: TGTGCCAGCAGCCATTTTGGGACTAGCGGAAATGAGCAGTTCTTC.

The chain uses TRBV7-2 and TRBJ2-4; D possibly matches TRBD1 or TRBD2 (5 bases each). Germline CDR1 SGHTA, CDR2 FQGNSA. The CDR3 runs to 16 residues. V lost 3 bases and J lost 5, with 17 bases in between. The CDR3 loop is CASSFGGALIENIQYF. The CDR3 DNA reads TGTGCCAGCAGCTTTGGGGGAGCGTTGATTGAAAACATTCAGTACTTC.

The chain joins TRBV27 to TRBJ2-5, with D possibly TRBD1 on 6 matching bases. The CDR3 has 16 amino acids. V was pared by 4 bases and J by 5 bases, with 20 bases between. CDR1 MNHEY and CDR2 SMNVEV come from the germline V gene (reference sequence). The CDR3, as DNA: TGTGCCAGCAGTTCCCTCTATTTAACAGGGTTTGAGACCCAGTACTTC. As protein: CASSSLYLTGFETQYF.

V usage is TRBV5-1 and J usage is TRBJ2-7, with 11 bases that match TRBD1. The V gene end was trimmed by 4 bases and the J gene end by 12 bases; junction bases not matched to a gene: 15. CDR3 length: 15 amino acids. The germline V gene encodes CDR1 SGHRS and CDR2 YFSETQ. Here the CDR3 reads CASSPGTGGSVDAYF. The CDR3 bases are TGCGCCAGCAGCCCCGGGACAGGGGGATCCGTCGACGCGTACTTC.

V usage is TRBV2 and J usage is TRBJ2-1, with 8 bases fitting TRBD2. J gave up 1 base and V 6 bases, and 8 bases lay outside the gene matches. The length of the CDR3 is 16 residues. Germline V lookup: CDR1 SNHLY, CDR2 FYNNEI. As DNA, the CDR3 is TGTGCCAGCAGCGGAACCGGGAGGGTGTCCTACAATGAGCAGTTCTTC. This gives the protein CASSGTGRVSYNEQFF. Based on the CDR3 plus reference TRBV2 and TRBJ2-1, the full variable domain is EPEVTQTPSHQVTQMGQEVILRCVPISNHLYFYWYRQILGQKVEFLVSFYNNEISEKSEIFDDQFSVERPDGSNFTLKIRSTKLEDSAMYFCASSGTGRVSYNEQFFGPGTRLTVL.

J is TRBJ2-5 and V is TRBV11-2; 9 positions agree with TRBD2. J gave up 2 bases and V 0 bases, and 7 bases lay outside the gene matches. Germline V gene lookup returns CDR1 SGHAT and CDR2 FQNNGV. The length of the CDR3 is 17 residues. The CDR3 region has the DNA TGTGCCAGCAGCTTAGAGGGGGCGGGAGGGCTGCAAGAGACCCAGTACTTC. This codes for CASSLEGAGGLQETQYF.

The chain combines TRBV7-9 with TRBJ2-7; D may correspond to TRBD1 or TRBD2 (5 bases each). The CDR3 spans 16 residues. V lost 5 bases, J lost 1 base, and 18 bases lay in between. Germline CDR1 and CDR2: SEHNR and FQNEAQ (reference sequence). CDR3 coding DNA: TGTGCCAGCAGCCATCCACGGGACGGACCGTCCTACGAGCAGTACTTC. Its protein product is CASSHPRDGPSYEQYF.

This chain joins TRBV14 and TRBJ1-2, with a tentative D call TRBD1 (6 bases). Trimming removed 3 bases at V and 2 bases at J, with 10 bases between. Germline assignment: CDR1 SGHDN and CDR2 FVKESK. CDR3 size: 14 residues. CDR3 loop: CASSHPGQNYGYTF. As DNA, the CDR3 is TGTGCCAGCAGCCACCCCGGACAGAACTATGGCTACACCTTC.

As concerns this clone: In the same sample, other DNA sequences code for this CDR3. The chain joins TRBV4-3 to TRBJ2-3; TRBD2 matches 11 bases. CDR1 and CDR2 (germline): LGHNA, YSLEER. This CDR3 contains 16 residues. Trimming cost V 1 base and J 4 bases; bases outside gene matches: 4. The CDR3 DNA sequence: TGCGCCAGCAGCCAAGCCCTAGCGGGAGGTCCAGATACGCAGTATTTT. It encodes CASSQALAGGPDTQYF.

The chain links TRBV6-1 to TRBJ2-7; perhaps D is TRBD1 or TRBD2 (5 bases each). The CDR3 has 15 amino acids. Trimming removed 5 bases at V and 7 bases at J, with 21 bases between. The germline CDR1 and CDR2 sequences are MNHNS and SASEGT. Written as DNA, the CDR3 is TGTGCCAGCAGTCCCTGGGCTGGGGGTATGGGAGAGCAGTACTTC. It yields the protein CASSPWAGGMGEQYF.

The chain has TRBV7-9 and TRBJ1-2, with TRBD1 matching 10 bases. J lost 4 bases, V lost 5 bases, and 7 bases had no gene match. CDR1 is SEHNR and CDR2 is FQNEAQ in the germline V gene (reference sequence). CDR3 length: 15 amino acids. In DNA form, the CDR3 reads TGTGCCAGCAGCCCTGGCCGGGACAGGGGCTATGGCTACACCTTC. Translated, it gives CASSPGRDRGYGYTF.

The rearrangement links TRBV19 to TRBJ2-1; D call uncertain. Trimming removed 6 bases from V and 2 bases from J, with 11 bases in between. The CDR3 has 14 residues. The germline gives CDR1 LNHDA, CDR2 SQIVND (reference sequence). CDR3 DNA: TGTGCCAGTAGGGTCGACCGGGCCTACAATGAGCAGTTCTTC. Protein sequence: CASRVDRAYNEQFF.

Concerning this clone itself: Other DNA sequences in the same sample also yield this CDR3. This rearrangement joins TRBV7-9 to TRBJ2-5; no definite D call. Germline CDR1 SEHNR, CDR2 FQNEAQ (reference sequence). This CDR3 spans 11 amino acids. Trimming removed 4 bases from V and 2 bases from J, with 2 bases in between. The CDR3, as DNA: TGTGCCAGCAGCTCACAAGAGACCCAGTACTTC. It codes for CASSSQETQYF.

The chain links TRBV25-1 to TRBJ2-7; 10 bases agree with TRBD2. CDR3 length: 13 amino acids. The ends lost 4 bases at V and 7 bases at J; junction bases unmatched: 4. The germline CDR1 and CDR2 sequences are MGHDK and SYGVNS. As DNA, the CDR3 is TGTGCCAGCAGTGCGCTAGCGGGAGATGAGCAGTACTTC. Protein sequence: CASSALAGDEQYF.

The rearrangement joins TRBV27 to TRBJ2-1; possibly TRBD2 for D (5 bases). The CDR3 covers 15 residues. The V and J ends lost 5 bases and 4 bases respectively, with 15 bases between them. CDR1 is MNHEY and CDR2 is SMNVEV in the germline V gene (reference sequence). CDR3 bases: TGTGCCAGCAGTCCCCTTCCATCGGGGTACAATGAGCAGTTCTTC. This translates into CASSPLPSGYNEQFF.

The CDR3 nucleotides read TGTGCCAGCAGGCTAAGACAGGGGTTTGTCCACGAGCAGTACTTC. It codes for CASRLRQGFVHEQYF. The chain recombines TRBV28 with TRBJ2-7; 8 nucleotides line up with TRBD1. In germline, CDR1 is MDHEN, CDR2 SYDVKM. The junction had 12 bases not matched to a gene; V was cut back by 6 bases and J by 5 bases. The CDR3 totals 15 residues.

The V gene is TRBV7-8, the J gene TRBJ1-2; D is ambiguous. Trimming pared 5 bases from V and 3 bases from J, leaving 13 bases between. Germline V gene sequence: CDR1 SGHVS, CDR2 FQNEAQ. This CDR3 has 14 amino acids. The CDR3 here is CASSPLSGHYGYTF. The DNA for the CDR3 is TGTGCCAGCAGCCCCCTGAGCGGCCACTATGGCTACACCTTC.

The chain is built from TRBV5-6 and TRBJ2-7; TRBD1 agrees at 10 bases. Germline V gene lookup returns CDR1 SGHDT and CDR2 YYEEEE. The V gene end was trimmed by 3 bases and the J gene end by 5 bases; junction bases not matched to a gene: 2. CDR3 length: 13 residues. The chain's CDR3 is CASSSGQGDEQYF. CDR3 coding DNA: TGTGCCAGCAGCTCCGGACAGGGGGACGAGCAGTACTTC.

This clone showed up just a few times. The V and J genes are TRBV4-1 and TRBJ2-2; no reliable D call. CDR3 length: 13 amino acids. In germline, CDR1 is MGHRA, CDR2 YSYEKL. V was pared by 0 bases and J by 7 bases, with 6 bases between. This CDR3 is CASSQEMRGELFF. The CDR3 region has the DNA TGCGCCAGCAGCCAAGAAATGCGCGGGGAGCTGTTTTTT.

The V call is TRBV7-6, the J call TRBJ2-3; D not resolved. The CDR3 is 12 amino acids. V was clipped by 3 bases and J by 4 bases, with 5 bases between them. CDR1 and CDR2 from the germline V gene are SGHVS and FNYEAQ. The CDR3 DNA is TGTGCCAGCAGCTTCGGATCAGATACGCAGTATTTT. It codes for CASSFGSDTQYF.

This sequence joins TRBV27 and TRBJ1-1; possibly TRBD1 for D (5 bases). The CDR3 runs 15 residues. Per germline, CDR1 MNHEY and CDR2 SMNVEV (reference sequence). V dropped 0 bases and J dropped 6 bases, with 14 bases sitting between them. CDR3 region: CASSLSFSRGAEAFF. DNA for the CDR3: TGTGCCAGCAGTTTATCCTTTTCGCGGGGGGCTGAAGCTTTCTTT.